The 24 T cell receptor beta chains reported below all come from one sample, sequenced in a study of regulatory T cells in long-lasting Graves disease. Time point meaning: persistent/refractory GD, antithyroid drugs over 5 years with positive TRAb. From PBMCs, RNA was extracted and then used to make the TCR library. TCR beta libraries were built with iRepertoire HTBI primers and Arm-PCR of CDR3 regions. TCRdb independently ran MiXCR on the multiplex PCR reads; one entry per CDR3 protein. In the table there are hundreds of thousands of distinct CDR3 sequences, around 20% of which are singletons. The material sequenced was peripheral blood mononuclear cells (PBMCs), taken when the disease was refractory, from a patient treated with antithyroid drugs. These receptors all stem from a female donor with Graves disease.

This clonotype was detected many times. V is TRBV2 and J is TRBJ2-7, with TRBD1 as a possible D gene (6 bases). Between the trimmed V and J ends, which lost 4 bases and 7 bases, there was a span of 20 bases. The CDR3 covers 15 residues. Germline V CDR1 and CDR2: SNHLY, FYNNEI. The CDR3 protein is CASSADRRSVWEQYF. For the CDR3, the DNA is TGTGCCAGCAGTGCCGACAGGCGATCTGTATGGGAGCAGTACTTC.

This clonotype was picked up many times. The V call is TRBV20-1, the J call TRBJ1-2; the match to TRBD1 covers 8 bases. The CDR3 contains 13 residues. Germline V gives CDR1 DFQATT, CDR2 SNEGSKA (reference sequence). With V trimmed by 6 bases and J by 8 bases, 11 bases remained unmatched. CDR3 protein: CSAGEDRVGGYTF. CDR3 DNA sequence: TGCAGTGCCGGAGAGGACAGGGTAGGGGGCTACACCTTC.

The rearrangement joins TRBV4-3 to TRBJ2-7, with no clear D. The V gene lost 0 bases and the J gene lost 3 bases, with 9 bases spanning the gap. The germline gives CDR1 LGHNA, CDR2 YSLEER. The CDR3 totals 14 residues. In DNA, the CDR3 is TGCGCCAGCAGCCAAGATGTAGCTCGCTACGAGCAGTACTTC. This translates into CASSQDVARYEQYF.

This clonotype was observed many times. The rearrangement links TRBV5-1 to TRBJ1-2, with TRBD1 matching over 8 bases. The germline V gene encodes CDR1 SGHRS and CDR2 YFSETQ. The CDR3 spans 16 residues. V shed 2 bases, J shed 3 bases, and the junction held 9 bases outside the gene matches. The CDR3: CASSLLQGAVDYGYTF. CDR3 DNA sequence: TGCGCCAGCAGCTTACTTCAGGGGGCGGTCGACTATGGCTACACCTTC.

The genes are TRBV19 and TRBJ2-5, with 7 bases aligning to TRBD1. The germline gives CDR1 LNHDA, CDR2 SQIVND (reference sequence). Trimming removed 6 bases from V and 2 bases from J; junction bases left unmatched: 6. The CDR3 sequence is 14 residues long. In DNA, the CDR3 is TGTGCCAGTAGCCTAGGGACAGTGCAAGAGACCCAGTACTTC. As protein: CASSLGTVQETQYF.

Many counts were recorded for this clonotype. V usage is TRBV27 and J usage is TRBJ1-2, with a weak D call TRBD1 (6 bases). CDR3 length: 14 residues. V was trimmed by 8 bases and J by 3 bases, leaving 16 bases between them. Looked up from germline, CDR1 is MNHEY and CDR2 is SMNVEV (reference sequence). This CDR3 reads CASPAHPGDYGYTF. CDR3 DNA: TGTGCCAGCCCTGCTCACCCAGGGGACTATGGCTACACCTTC.

The chain carries TRBV6-1 and TRBJ1-6; 9 bases agree with TRBD1. This CDR3 spans 13 amino acids. From germline, CDR1 is MNHNS and CDR2 SASEGT. Losses at the gene ends were 6 bases for V and 9 bases for J; bases not matched to a gene: 3. The chain's CDR3 is CASRTGGTSPLHF. CDR3 nucleotide sequence: TGTGCCAGCAGGACAGGGGGTACTTCACCCCTCCACTTT.

V usage is TRBV4-1 and J usage is TRBJ1-2; D is possibly TRBD1 (5 bases). Trimming took off 3 bases at V and 2 bases at J, with 13 bases between the two ends. The CDR3 totals 15 residues. The germline gives CDR1 MGHRA, CDR2 YSYEKL. Here the CDR3 DNA reads TGCGCCAGCAGCCACGGCAGGGTGACAAACTATGGCTACACCTTC. This encodes CASSHGRVTNYGYTF.

This clonotype was detected only a few times. CDR3 protein: CSAIDRRNQPQHF. CDR3 DNA: TGCAGTGCTATTGACAGGCGCAATCAGCCCCAGCATTTT. The J gene is TRBJ1-5, the V gene TRBV20-1; TRBD1 might be the D (6 bases). V lost 4 bases, J lost 2 bases, and 9 bases lay in between. The CDR3 runs 13 residues. The V gene's germline CDR1 is DFQATT and CDR2 SNEGSKA (reference sequence).

Note on this clonotype: This likely traces to a read error, being one base from a far larger clone. The chain has TRBV7-4 and TRBJ2-5; the D gene is possibly TRBD1 (7 bases). This CDR3 has 14 amino acids. Germline assignment: CDR1 SGHVT and CDR2 SQSDAQ. V was pared by 6 bases and J by 7 bases, with 18 bases between. CDR3 bases: TGTGCCAGCAGTTTACAGGGGTTCGGGGGGACCCAGTACTTC. It specifies CASSLQGFGGTQYF.

There are many counts of this clonotype. The chain uses TRBV28 and TRBJ2-5, with D unclear. The CDR3 has 19 amino acids. CDR1 and CDR2 from the germline V gene are MDHEN and SYDVKM. V was cut by 1 base and J by 0 bases, with 21 bases left in between. CDR3: CASSLFGLADPLYQETQYF. CDR3 in DNA: TGTGCCAGCAGTTTATTTGGCTTGGCGGATCCTTTGTACCAAGAGACCCAGTACTTC.

The V gene is TRBV3-1, the J gene TRBJ2-2, with no clear D. This CDR3 is built from 18 residues. Germline V gene sequence: CDR1 LGHDT, CDR2 YNNKEL (reference sequence). V was pared by 1 base and J by 1 base, with 16 bases between. The CDR3 reads CASSQGFRHSGNTGELFF. Written as DNA, the CDR3 is TGTGCCAGCAGCCAAGGGTTCAGACACTCGGGGAACACCGGGGAGCTGTTTTTT.

V and J are TRBV6-1 and TRBJ2-7, with a possible D match to TRBD2 (5 bases). The CDR3 spans 13 residues. Germline loops: CDR1 MNHNS, CDR2 SASEGT. V was pared by 4 bases and J by 1 base, with 8 bases between. Here the CDR3 reads CASSGTQSYEQYF. DNA of the CDR3: TGTGCCAGCAGTGGGACTCAGTCCTACGAGCAGTACTTC.

This clonotype showed up just a few times. This chain joins TRBV19 and TRBJ2-4; D gene unclear. The CDR3 is made up of 13 amino acids. V was shortened by 10 bases and J by 0 bases, with 10 bases between the two germline ends. The germline CDR1 and CDR2 sequences are LNHDA and SQIVND (reference sequence). The CDR3 loop is CAISPGAKNIQYF. As DNA, the CDR3 is TGTGCCATCTCTCCGGGAGCCAAAAACATTCAGTACTTC.

The genes are TRBV7-9 and TRBJ2-2; tentative D call: TRBD2 (5 bases). Germline V gene data show CDR1 as SEHNR and CDR2 as FQNEAQ (reference sequence). This CDR3 contains 15 residues. V was cut by 3 bases and J by 4 bases, with 12 bases left in between. The CDR3 DNA sequence: TGTGCCAGCAGCTTGAAGACTAAACTCACCGGGGAGCTGTTTTTT. Protein: CASSLKTKLTGELFF.

This clonotype was recorded many times. The chain couples TRBV27 to TRBJ1-1, with D possibly TRBD1 on 6 matching bases. Germline CDR1 reads MNHEY; CDR2 reads SMNVEV (reference sequence). Trimming left V 4 bases short and J 3 bases short, with 9 bases between. This CDR3 spans 13 amino acids. The CDR3 is CASSWTADTEAFF. Here the CDR3 DNA reads TGTGCCAGCAGTTGGACAGCGGACACTGAAGCTTTCTTT.

Many counts were recorded for this clonotype. The J gene is TRBJ1-4, the V gene TRBV6-1; weak D call: TRBD1 (6 bases). This CDR3 spans 14 amino acids. Germline V gene lookup returns CDR1 MNHNS and CDR2 SASEGT. Trimming left V 5 bases short and J 8 bases short, with 15 bases between. The CDR3: CASSQKQGFEKLFF. The CDR3 DNA reads as TGTGCCAGCAGTCAAAAACAGGGATTCGAAAAACTGTTTTTT.

This clonotype was picked up many times. DNA for the CDR3: TGTGCCAGCACCAGAAGGGACAGGGAGAAACAGGGTTCACCCCTCCACTTT. Its protein is CASTRRDREKQGSPLHF. This sequence joins TRBV27 and TRBJ1-6; 9 nucleotides match TRBD1. Germline values: CDR1 MNHEY, CDR2 SMNVEV (reference sequence). Trimming took 7 bases from V and 9 from J; bases not matched to a gene: 16. The length of the CDR3 is 17 residues.

There are many counts of this clonotype. V and J are TRBV27 and TRBJ1-1, with a possible D match to TRBD1 (6 bases). The germline V gene has CDR1 MNHEY and CDR2 SMNVEV (reference sequence). V was cut by 8 bases and J by 0 bases, with 13 bases left in between. This CDR3 has 14 amino acids. The CDR3, as DNA: TGTGCCAGCCGCCTGGGGGCCATGAACACTGAAGCTTTCTTT. Protein sequence: CASRLGAMNTEAFF.

Many counts were recorded for this clonotype. The chain combines TRBV28 with TRBJ2-5, with D hard to call. Germline V gene lookup returns CDR1 MDHEN and CDR2 SYDVKM. The CDR3 covers 17 residues. V lost 5 bases, J lost 4 bases, and 23 bases lay in between. The CDR3 region has the DNA TGTGCCAGCAGTCCTTCCGCCTGGATGGGTCCTCGAGAGACCCAGTACTTC. Protein: CASSPSAWMGPRETQYF.

The chain carries TRBV6-2 or TRBV6-3 and TRBJ1-1; tentatively, D is TRBD1 (6 bases). This CDR3 contains 16 residues. Trimming shortened V by 5 bases and J by 4 bases, and 20 bases separated the two germline ends. The germline CDR1 and CDR2 sequences are MNHEY and SVGEGT. The CDR3 sequence: CASSHPEFRGVTEAFF. The CDR3 DNA reads as TGTGCCAGCAGTCACCCCGAGTTTAGGGGGGTCACTGAAGCTTTCTTT.

A note on this clonotype: Germline is not matched at one junction end, which may reflect a read error. CDR3 residues: CACSAGRNTGELFF. CDR3 nucleotide sequence: TGTGCCTGCAGCGCCGGGAGGAACACCGGGGAGCTGTTTTTT. V usage is TRBV7-3 and J usage is TRBJ2-2; D is possibly TRBD2 (6 bases). Germline CDR1 reads SGHTA; CDR2 reads FQGTGA. The CDR3 length is 14 residues.

This clonotype was recorded at least ten times. This chain joins TRBV2 and TRBJ2-7; 7 bases are shared with TRBD1. V shed 6 bases, J shed 3 bases, and the junction held 5 bases outside the gene matches. CDR1 and CDR2 from the germline V gene are SNHLY and FYNNEI. This CDR3 comprises 13 residues. CDR3 residues: CASSHRQGYEQYF. As DNA, the CDR3 is TGTGCCAGCAGCCACCGACAGGGCTACGAGCAGTACTTC. The whole variable domain, remainder taken from reference TRBV2 and TRBJ2-7, is EPEVTQTPSHQVTQMGQEVILRCVPISNHLYFYWYRQILGQKVEFLVSFYNNEISEKSEIFDDQFSVERPDGSNFTLKIRSTKLEDSAMYFCASSHRQGYEQYFGPGTRLTVT.

The rearrangement links TRBV30 to TRBJ2-6; no reliable D call. V was pared by 3 bases and J by 4 bases, with 7 bases between. The length of the CDR3 is 13 residues. Germline V gene sequence: CDR1 GTSNPN, CDR2 SVGIG (reference sequence). CDR3 coding DNA: TGTGCCTGGAGGAGTGCGGGGGCCAACGTCCTGACTTTC. Protein sequence: CAWRSAGANVLTF.